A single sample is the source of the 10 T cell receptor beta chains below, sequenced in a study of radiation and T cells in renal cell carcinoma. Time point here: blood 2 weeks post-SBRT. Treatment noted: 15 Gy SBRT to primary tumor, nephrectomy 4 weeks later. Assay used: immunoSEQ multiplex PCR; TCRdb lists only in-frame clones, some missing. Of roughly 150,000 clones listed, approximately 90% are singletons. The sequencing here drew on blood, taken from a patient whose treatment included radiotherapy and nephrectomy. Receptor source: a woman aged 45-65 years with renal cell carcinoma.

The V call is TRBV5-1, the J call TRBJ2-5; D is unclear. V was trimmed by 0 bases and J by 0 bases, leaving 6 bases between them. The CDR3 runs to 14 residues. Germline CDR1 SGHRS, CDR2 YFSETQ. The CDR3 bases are TGCGCCAGCAGCTTGGAGATGAACCAAGAGACCCAGTACTTC. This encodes CASSLEMNQETQYF. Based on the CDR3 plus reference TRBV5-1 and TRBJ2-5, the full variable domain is KAGVTQTPRYLIKTRGQQVTLSCSPISGHRSVSWYQQTPGQGLQFLFEYFSETQRNKGNFPGRFSGRQFSNSRSEMNVSTLELGDSALYLCASSLEMNQETQYFGPGTRLLVL.

The CDR3 region is CASNPYGDTDTQYF. The CDR3 region has the DNA TGTGCCAGCAATCCTTACGGGGATACAGATACGCAGTATTTT. The chain combines TRBV7-2 with TRBJ2-3; maybe TRBD2 (5 bases). Germline-derived CDR1 and CDR2 are SGHTA and FQGNSA. Between the trimmed V and J ends, which lost 7 bases and 3 bases, there was a span of 14 bases. This CDR3 has 14 amino acids. The whole variable domain, filled in from reference TRBV7-2 and TRBJ2-3, reads GAGVSQSPSNKVTEKGKDVELRCDPISGHTALYWYRQSLGQGLEFLIYFQGNSAPDKSGLPSDRFSAERTGGSVSTLTIQRTQQEDSAVYLCASNPYGDTDTQYFGPGTRLTVL.

The CDR3 DNA is TGTGCCAGCAGTATTGGGACCGGACGACCAGAAGCTTTCTTT. Translation gives CASSIGTGRPEAFF. This chain uses TRBV6-1 with TRBJ1-1, with D possibly matching TRBD1 (5 bases). The CDR3 has 14 residues. The V end lost 5 bases, the J end lost 8 bases, and 18 bases lay between the germline ends. Germline V gene sequence: CDR1 MNHNS, CDR2 SASEGT.

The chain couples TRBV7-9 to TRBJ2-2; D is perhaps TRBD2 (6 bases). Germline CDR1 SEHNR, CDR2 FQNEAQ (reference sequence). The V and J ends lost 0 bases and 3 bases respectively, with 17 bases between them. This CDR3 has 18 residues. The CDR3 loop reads CASSLARLAGKDTGELFF. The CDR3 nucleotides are TGTGCCAGCAGCTTAGCGCGTCTGGCGGGGAAGGACACCGGGGAGCTGTTTTTT.

For the CDR3, the DNA is TGTGCCAGCTCACCACCGGTTCTAGCGACGAACACCGGGGAGCTGTTTTTT. Its protein product is CASSPPVLATNTGELFF. V usage is TRBV18 and J usage is TRBJ2-2; the D gene is possibly TRBD2 (6 bases). V dropped 0 bases and J dropped 0 bases, with 11 bases sitting between them. Germline CDR1 KGHSH, CDR2 LQKENI. The CDR3 covers 17 residues.

The CDR3 DNA reads TGCGCCAGCAAAAGACAGGTGGGGGATGAAAAACTGTTTTTT. Translated, it gives CASKRQVGDEKLFF. The chain combines TRBV4-3 with TRBJ1-4; the D gene is possibly TRBD1 (6 bases). The CDR3 length is 14 residues. Between the trimmed V and J ends, which lost 7 bases and 6 bases, there was a span of 15 bases. Germline lookup yields CDR1 LGHNA and CDR2 YSLEER.

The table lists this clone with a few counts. CDR3 sequence (DNA): TGTGCCAGCAGCTTAGGGGAAGGGATCGCGACCCAGTACTTC. It is translated as CASSLGEGIATQYF. V gene TRBV7-8 combines with J gene TRBJ2-5; D gene uncertain. CDR1 and CDR2 (germline): SGHVS, FQNEAQ. With 1 base removed from V and 7 bases from J, the gap between germline ends came to 13 bases. The CDR3 runs 14 residues. The variable domain in full, completed from reference TRBV7-8 and TRBJ2-5, reads GAGVSQSPRYKVAKRGQDVALRCDPISGHVSLFWYQQALGQGPEFLTYFQNEAQLDKSGLPSDRFFAERPEGSVSTLKIQRTQQEDSAVYLCASSLGEGIATQYFGPGTRLLVL.

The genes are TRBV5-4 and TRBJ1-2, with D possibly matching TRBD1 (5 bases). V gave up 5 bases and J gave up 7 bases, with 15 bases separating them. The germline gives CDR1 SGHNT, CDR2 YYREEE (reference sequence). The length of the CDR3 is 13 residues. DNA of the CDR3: TGTGCCAGCAGACTGGCCGGGGGGAGTGGCTACACCTTC. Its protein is CASRLAGGSGYTF.

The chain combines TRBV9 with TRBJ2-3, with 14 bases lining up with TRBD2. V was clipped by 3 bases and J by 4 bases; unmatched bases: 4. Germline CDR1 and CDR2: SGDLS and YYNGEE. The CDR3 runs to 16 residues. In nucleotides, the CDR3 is TGTGCCAGCAGCGAGGAGACTAGCGGGGGGGCAGATACGCAGTATTTT. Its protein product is CASSEETSGGADTQYF.

The chain's CDR3 is CASSKGAGNQPQHF. The DNA of the CDR3 is TGTGCCAGCAGCAAAGGGGCGGGTAATCAGCCCCAGCATTTT. The chain recombines TRBV7-6 with TRBJ1-5; the D gene is possibly TRBD1 (5 bases). This CDR3 comprises 14 residues. V lost 5 bases to trimming and J lost 4 bases, with 12 bases between them. CDR1 and CDR2 (germline): SGHVS, FNYEAQ.